These 20 T cell receptor beta chains share one sample of origin, sequenced in a study of blood T cell repertoires in COVID-19. Method: immunoSEQ multiplex PCR; TCRdb's copy keeps in-frame clones and lacks some. Of around 150,000 clones listed, 82% were seen once; the top ten hold approximately 21%. Sequenced sample: peripheral blood. These receptors all come from a woman of 80 years or more with acute or convalescent COVID-19.

This chain connects TRBV3-1 (or the pseudogene TRBV3-2) to TRBJ2-1; 12 bases match TRBD2. The CDR3 runs 17 residues. The germline V gene encodes CDR1 LGHDT and CDR2 YNNKEL (reference sequence). With 6 bases clipped from V and 7 bases from J, the junction kept 13 bases outside the gene matches. The CDR3 is CASSSYALAGGPNEQFF. CDR3 bases: TGTGCCAGCAGTTCCTATGCCCTAGCGGGAGGGCCAAATGAGCAGTTCTTC.

This clone was picked up one time. The genes are TRBV29-1 and TRBJ2-5; 13 bases align to TRBD2. V gave up 6 bases and J gave up 7 bases; unmatched junction bases: 14. This CDR3 comprises 16 residues. Germline V lookup: CDR1 SQVTM, CDR2 ANQGSEA. This chain's CDR3 is CSVLPGLAGWRGTQYF. In nucleotides, the CDR3 is TGCAGCGTGCTCCCGGGACTAGCGGGATGGAGGGGGACCCAGTACTTC.

The chain uses TRBV6-4 and TRBJ1-2; TRBD1 aligns across 11 bases. Germline CDR1 MRHNA, CDR2 SNTAGT. With 3 bases clipped from V and 6 bases from J, the junction kept 6 bases outside the gene matches. This CDR3 has 15 amino acids. CDR3 coding DNA: TGTGCCAGCAGTGAGAGGACAGGGGGCTTAAATGGCTACACCTTC. Its translation is CASSERTGGLNGYTF.

The genes are TRBV3-1 (or the pseudogene TRBV3-2) and TRBJ1-5; 7 nucleotides match TRBD1. The CDR3 is 14 residues long. V lost 2 bases to trimming and J lost 5 bases; unmatched junction nucleotides: 3. In germline, CDR1 is LGHDT, CDR2 YNNKEL (reference sequence). The CDR3 loop is CASSQSTGDQPQHF. The CDR3, as DNA: TGTGCCAGCAGCCAATCAACAGGGGATCAGCCCCAGCATTTT.

A few counts support this clone. The V call is TRBV11-2, the J call TRBJ2-2, with D uncertain. The CDR3 is made up of 12 amino acids. Germline loops: CDR1 SGHAT, CDR2 FQNNGV. The germline V and J ends were trimmed by 5 bases and 8 bases, with 9 bases remaining between them. CDR3 in DNA: TGTGCCAGCAGCCCCCCGTCTGGGGAGCTGTTTTTT. Translating gives CASSPPSGELFF. Full variable domain (rest looked up from reference TRBV11-2 and TRBJ2-2): EAGVAQSPRYKIIEKRQSVAFWCNPISGHATLYWYQQILGQGPKLLIQFQNNGVVDDSQLPKDRFSAERLKGVDSTLKIQPAKLEDSAVYLCASSPPSGELFFGEGSRLTVL.

V usage is TRBV9 and J usage is TRBJ2-1; tentatively, D is TRBD2 (6 bases). V gave up 0 bases and J gave up 0 bases, with 10 bases separating them. The CDR3 has 16 residues. From germline, CDR1 is SGDLS and CDR2 YYNGEE. The CDR3 reads CASSVGGGISYNEQFF. The CDR3 nucleotides read TGTGCCAGCAGCGTAGGCGGCGGGATCTCCTACAATGAGCAGTTCTTC.

This rearrangement joins TRBV29-1 to TRBJ2-5; 9 nucleotides match TRBD1. The CDR3 has 13 residues. Germline CDR1 is SQVTM and CDR2 is ANQGSEA. CDR3 in amino acids: CSGTGSTRETQYF. CDR3 bases: TGCAGTGGGACAGGGTCGACCAGGGAGACCCAGTACTTC.

The chain carries TRBV6-5 and TRBJ1-1; the D gene is possibly TRBD1 (5 bases). The germline V gene encodes CDR1 MNHEY and CDR2 SVGAGI. The CDR3 extends over 14 amino acids. Deletions cut 6 bases from V and 1 base from J, with 12 bases between. CDR3 nucleotide sequence: TGTGCCAGCAGCCCCGCAAGGGGGAACACTGAAGCTTTCTTT. This encodes CASSPARGNTEAFF.

The chain employs TRBV6-1 and TRBJ1-4, with a tentative D call TRBD1 (5 bases). Germline CDR1 and CDR2: MNHNS and SASEGT. The CDR3 extends over 15 amino acids. Deletions cut 5 bases from V and 1 base from J, with 11 bases between. The DNA of the CDR3 is TGTGCCAGCAGTACCGACAGCCTAACTAATGAAAAACTGTTTTTT. Translation gives CASSTDSLTNEKLFF.

The chain employs TRBV10-3 and TRBJ2-1; 11 positions agree with TRBD2. This CDR3 region has 13 residues. Germline values: CDR1 ENHRY, CDR2 SYGVKD. J was trimmed by 9 bases and V by 8 bases; bases with no gene match: 6. DNA for the CDR3: TGTGCCATCGGACTAGCGGGTCCCTCTGAGCAGTTCTTC. It yields the protein CAIGLAGPSEQFF.

The rearrangement uses TRBV5-1 and TRBJ1-1; TRBD1 might be the D (6 bases). Germline values: CDR1 SGHRS, CDR2 YFSETQ. The V end lost 0 bases, the J end lost 1 base, and 13 bases lay between the germline ends. The CDR3 contains 16 residues. The CDR3 region has the DNA TGCGCCAGCAGCTTGGCTGGGGGCGCCAAGAACACTGAAGCTTTCTTT. Encoded protein: CASSLAGGAKNTEAFF.

Only one count was recorded for this clone. V usage is TRBV4-3 and J usage is TRBJ1-2, with 7 bases lining up with TRBD1. This CDR3 contains 14 residues. In germline, CDR1 is LGHNA, CDR2 YSLEER. V lost 0 bases, J lost 5 bases, and 3 bases stayed unmatched. Written as DNA, the CDR3 is TGCGCCAGCAGCCAAGAACAGGGGTCTTATGGCTACACCTTC. Translated: CASSQEQGSYGYTF.

This clone was recorded at least ten times. CDR3 in DNA: TGTGCCACCAGCCCCGGGGTCGGGGGGACATATGGCTACACCTTC. It translates to CATSPGVGGTYGYTF. The chain uses TRBV15 and TRBJ1-2, with D maybe TRBD1 (6 bases). The CDR3 sequence is 15 residues long. Germline V gene data show CDR1 as LNHNV and CDR2 as YYDKDF (reference sequence). V was clipped by 5 bases and J by 5 bases, with 18 bases between them.

V is TRBV19 and J is TRBJ2-7; 11 bases agree with TRBD2. Germline CDR1 is LNHDA and CDR2 is SQIVND (reference sequence). Unmatched junction bases numbered 2, after V lost 6 bases and J lost 4 bases. The CDR3 runs to 13 residues. In DNA, the CDR3 is TGTGCCAGTAGCACTAGCGGGAGTTACGAGCAGTACTTC. It codes for CASSTSGSYEQYF.

This clone appeared once. The chain carries TRBV14 and TRBJ1-2; no clear D. Deletions cut 4 bases from V and 7 bases from J, with 13 bases between. The V gene's germline CDR1 is SGHDN and CDR2 FVKESK. The CDR3 length is 13 residues. The CDR3: CASSPLWQSGYTF. The DNA of the CDR3 is TGTGCCAGCAGCCCCCTGTGGCAGTCTGGCTACACCTTC.

The CDR3: CASIQRGDEQYF. DNA of the CDR3: TGTGCCAGCATCCAAAGGGGCGACGAGCAGTACTTC. The rearrangement uses TRBV6-5 and TRBJ2-7; the D gene is possibly TRBD1 (5 bases). The CDR3 runs to 12 residues. V was shortened by 7 bases and J by 5 bases, with 12 bases between the two germline ends. Germline V lookup: CDR1 MNHEY, CDR2 SVGAGI.

This sequence joins TRBV7-9 and TRBJ1-4; 10 positions agree with TRBD1. V shed 8 bases and J 6 bases; nucleotides not matched to a gene: 3. CDR3 size: 13 residues. The germline V gene has CDR1 SEHNR and CDR2 FQNEAQ (reference sequence). The CDR3 coding sequence is TGTGCCAGCTTCGGGACAGGGGATGAAAAACTGTTTTTT. This encodes CASFGTGDEKLFF.

The rearrangement links TRBV24-1 to TRBJ2-3; D call uncertain. V lost 4 bases and J 4 bases, leaving 11 bases between the germline ends. The CDR3 consists of 14 residues. The V gene's germline CDR1 is KGHDR and CDR2 SFDVKD. Here the CDR3 reads CATSDPYSADTQYF. DNA of the CDR3: TGTGCCACCAGTGACCCCTACAGTGCAGATACGCAGTATTTT.

The chain carries TRBV6-5 and TRBJ1-1; a weak D match, TRBD1 (6 bases). V was shortened by 2 bases and J by 4 bases, with 11 bases between the two germline ends. Germline assignment: CDR1 MNHEY and CDR2 SVGAGI. The CDR3 runs to 14 residues. The CDR3 nucleotides read TGTGCCAGCAGTTACCAGGGGCACGGCACTGAAGCTTTCTTT. Its protein is CASSYQGHGTEAFF.

J is TRBJ1-1 and V is TRBV20-1, with D unresolved. Trimming shortened V by 4 bases and J by 1 base, and 4 bases separated the two germline ends. The CDR3 contains 11 residues. Germline CDR1 and CDR2: DFQATT and SNEGSKA (reference sequence). CDR3 protein: CSAIWNTEAFF. The CDR3 bases are TGCAGTGCTATCTGGAACACTGAAGCTTTCTTT.